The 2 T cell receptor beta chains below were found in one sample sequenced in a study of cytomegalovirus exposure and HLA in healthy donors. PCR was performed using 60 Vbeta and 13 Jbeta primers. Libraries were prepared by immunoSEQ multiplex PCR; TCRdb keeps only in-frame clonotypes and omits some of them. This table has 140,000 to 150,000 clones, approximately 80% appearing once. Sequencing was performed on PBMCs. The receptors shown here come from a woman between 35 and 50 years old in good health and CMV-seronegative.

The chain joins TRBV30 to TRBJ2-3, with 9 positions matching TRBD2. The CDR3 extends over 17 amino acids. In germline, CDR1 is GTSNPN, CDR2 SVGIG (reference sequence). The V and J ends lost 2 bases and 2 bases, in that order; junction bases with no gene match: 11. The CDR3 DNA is TGTGCCTGGAGTCTTGAGGGCCTAGCGGGGCCCACAGATACGCAGTATTTT. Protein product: CAWSLEGLAGPTDTQYF. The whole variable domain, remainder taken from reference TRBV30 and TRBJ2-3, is SQTIHQWPATLVQPVGSPLSLECTVEGTSNPNLYWYRQAAGRGLQLLFYSVGIGQISSEVPQNLSASRPQDRQFILSSKKLLLSDSGFYLCAWSLEGLAGPTDTQYFGPGTRLTVL.

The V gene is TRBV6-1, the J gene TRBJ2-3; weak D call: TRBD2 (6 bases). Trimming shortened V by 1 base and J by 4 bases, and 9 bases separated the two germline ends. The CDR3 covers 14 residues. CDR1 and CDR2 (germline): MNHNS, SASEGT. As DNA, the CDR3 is TGTGCCAGCAGTGAAGGACCTAGCGCAGATACGCAGTATTTT. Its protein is CASSEGPSADTQYF.